These 2 T cell receptor beta chains were sequenced from one sample in a study of blood T cell repertoires in COVID-19. Profiled with immunoSEQ multiplex PCR; TCRdb holds only in-frame clones, not every one. The profile covers just over 150,000 clones, with around nine tenths appearing a single time and under 2.5% taken by the ten largest. Sequences were obtained from peripheral blood. These receptors were obtained from a woman between 65 and 79 years old with acute or convalescent COVID-19.

The J gene is TRBJ2-3, the V gene TRBV24-1, with 11 bases fitting TRBD1. Per the germline V gene, CDR1 is KGHDR and CDR2 is SFDVKD. V lost 5 bases to trimming and J lost 4 bases; unmatched junction nucleotides: 10. The CDR3 runs 17 residues. The CDR3 region is CATSAPAGQGAPDTQYF. CDR3 nucleotide sequence: TGTGCCACCAGTGCCCCTGCCGGACAGGGGGCCCCAGATACGCAGTATTTT.

The chain couples TRBV3-1 (or the pseudogene TRBV3-2) to TRBJ1-2, with D possibly being TRBD1 (5 bases). The V and J ends lost 3 bases and 4 bases respectively, with 18 bases between them. The CDR3 is 16 residues long. CDR1 LGHDT and CDR2 YNNKEL come from the germline V gene (reference sequence). CDR3 loop: CASSHDGGAWGYGYTF. The DNA for the CDR3 is TGTGCCAGCAGCCATGATGGAGGGGCATGGGGCTATGGCTACACCTTC.